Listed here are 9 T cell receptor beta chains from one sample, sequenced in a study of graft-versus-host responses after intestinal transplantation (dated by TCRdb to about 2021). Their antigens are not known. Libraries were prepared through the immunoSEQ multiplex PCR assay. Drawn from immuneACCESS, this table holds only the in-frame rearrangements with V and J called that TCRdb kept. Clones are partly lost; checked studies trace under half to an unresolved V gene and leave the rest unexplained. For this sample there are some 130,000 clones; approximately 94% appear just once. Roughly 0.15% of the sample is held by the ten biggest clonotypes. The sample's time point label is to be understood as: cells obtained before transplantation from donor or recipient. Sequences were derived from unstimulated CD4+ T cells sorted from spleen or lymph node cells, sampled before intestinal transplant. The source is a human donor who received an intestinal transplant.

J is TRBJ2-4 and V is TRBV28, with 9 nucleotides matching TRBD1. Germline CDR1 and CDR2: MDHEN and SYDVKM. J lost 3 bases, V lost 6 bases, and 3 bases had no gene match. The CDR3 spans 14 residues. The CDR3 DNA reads TGTGCCAGCAGAAAGACAGGGGGCAAAAACATTCAGTACTTC. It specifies CASRKTGGKNIQYF.

The CDR3, as DNA: TGTGCCACGGGCCCCTTTAATCAGCCCCAGCATTTT. This sequence encodes CATGPFNQPQHF. The V gene is TRBV10-3, the J gene TRBJ1-5; D gene uncertain. The CDR3 covers 12 residues. Deletions cut 10 bases from V and 4 bases from J, with 11 bases between. Germline V gives CDR1 ENHRY, CDR2 SYGVKD.

The CDR3 nucleotides are TGTGCCAGCAGCTTGTTTGGGGGCAGCCTGCCCCTCCACTTT. Its protein is CASSLFGGSLPLHF. The chain has TRBV13 and TRBJ1-6; TRBD1 is a possible D gene (6 bases). The V end was cut by 3 bases, the J end by 13 bases, with 16 bases between. Germline V gene sequence: CDR1 PRHDT, CDR2 FYEKMQ (reference sequence). The CDR3 length is 14 residues. The full variable domain, its missing parts supplied by reference TRBV13 and TRBJ1-6, is AAGVIQSPRHLIKEKRETATLKCYPIPRHDTVYWYQQGPGQDPQFLISFYEKMQSDKGSIPDRFSAQQFSDYHSELNMSSLELGDSALYFCASSLFGGSLPLHFGNGTRLTVT.

CDR3 in amino acids: CASSMGLSGITDTQYF. CDR3 bases: TGTGCCAGTAGTATGGGGCTTAGCGGAATCACAGATACGCAGTATTTT. V and J are TRBV19 and TRBJ2-3, with TRBD2 as a possible D gene (6 bases). The ends were cut back, 3 bases at V and 2 bases at J, with 15 bases in the middle. The V gene's germline CDR1 is LNHDA and CDR2 SQIVND (reference sequence). This CDR3 region has 16 residues.

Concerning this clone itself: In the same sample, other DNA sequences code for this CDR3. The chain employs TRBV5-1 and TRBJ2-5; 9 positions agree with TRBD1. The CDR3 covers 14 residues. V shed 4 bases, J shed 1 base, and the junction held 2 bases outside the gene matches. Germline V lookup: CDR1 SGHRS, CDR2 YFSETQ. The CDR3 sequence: CASSPGQGQETQYF. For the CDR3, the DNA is TGCGCCAGCAGCCCGGGACAGGGCCAAGAGACCCAGTACTTC.

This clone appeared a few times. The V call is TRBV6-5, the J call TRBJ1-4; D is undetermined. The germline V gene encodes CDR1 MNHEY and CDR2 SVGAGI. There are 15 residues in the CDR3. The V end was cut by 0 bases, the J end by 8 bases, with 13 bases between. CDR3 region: CASSYSSGIGEKLFF. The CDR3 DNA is TGTGCCAGCAGTTACTCGTCTGGGATCGGGGAAAAACTGTTTTTT.

The CDR3: CAWGLGLGTQYF. The CDR3 DNA sequence: TGTGCCTGGGGTCTGGGTTTAGGTACGCAGTATTTT. The rearrangement joins TRBV30 to TRBJ2-3; no clear D gene. Germline CDR1 GTSNPN, CDR2 SVGIG (reference sequence). The CDR3 sequence is 12 residues long. V gave up 5 bases and J gave up 8 bases, with 14 bases separating them.

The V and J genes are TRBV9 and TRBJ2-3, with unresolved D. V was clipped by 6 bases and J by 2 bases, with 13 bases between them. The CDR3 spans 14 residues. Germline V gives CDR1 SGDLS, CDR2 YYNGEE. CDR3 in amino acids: CASNTGHYTDTQYF. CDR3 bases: TGTGCCAGCAACACGGGCCATTACACAGATACGCAGTATTTT.

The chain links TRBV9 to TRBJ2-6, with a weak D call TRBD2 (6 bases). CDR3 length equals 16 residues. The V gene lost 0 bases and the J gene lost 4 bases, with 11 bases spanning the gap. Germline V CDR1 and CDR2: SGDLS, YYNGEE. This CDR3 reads CASSVVGRPGANVLTF. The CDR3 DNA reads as TGTGCCAGCAGCGTAGTAGGGAGGCCCGGGGCCAACGTCCTGACTTTC.